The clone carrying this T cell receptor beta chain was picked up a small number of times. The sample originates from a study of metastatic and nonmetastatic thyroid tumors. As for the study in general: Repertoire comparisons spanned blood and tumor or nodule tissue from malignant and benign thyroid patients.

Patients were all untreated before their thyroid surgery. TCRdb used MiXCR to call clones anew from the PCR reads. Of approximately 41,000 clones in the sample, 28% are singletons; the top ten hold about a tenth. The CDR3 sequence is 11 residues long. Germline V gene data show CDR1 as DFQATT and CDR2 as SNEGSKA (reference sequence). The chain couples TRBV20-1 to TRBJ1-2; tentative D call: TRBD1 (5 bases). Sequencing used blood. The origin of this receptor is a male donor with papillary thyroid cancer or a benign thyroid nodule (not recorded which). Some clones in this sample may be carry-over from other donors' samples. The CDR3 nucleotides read TGCAGCCCTAGGGACCGCCGGTTTAACACCTTC. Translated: CSPRDRRFNTF.